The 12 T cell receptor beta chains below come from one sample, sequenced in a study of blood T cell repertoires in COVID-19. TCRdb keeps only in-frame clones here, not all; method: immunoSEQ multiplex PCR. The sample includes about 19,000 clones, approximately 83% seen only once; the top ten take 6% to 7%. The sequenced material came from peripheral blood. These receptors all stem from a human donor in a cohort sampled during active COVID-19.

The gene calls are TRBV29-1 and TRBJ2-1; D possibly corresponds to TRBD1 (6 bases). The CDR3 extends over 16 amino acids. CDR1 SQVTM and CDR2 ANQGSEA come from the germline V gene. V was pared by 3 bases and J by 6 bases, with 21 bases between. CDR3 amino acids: CSVEVIWAGESNEQFF. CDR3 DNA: TGCAGCGTTGAGGTTATTTGGGCAGGGGAGAGCAATGAGCAGTTCTTC.

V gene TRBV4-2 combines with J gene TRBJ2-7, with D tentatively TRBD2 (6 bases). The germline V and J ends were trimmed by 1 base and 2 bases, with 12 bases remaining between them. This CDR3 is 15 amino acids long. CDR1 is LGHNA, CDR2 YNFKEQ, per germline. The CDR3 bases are TGTGCCAGCAGCCAAGTGAGGGAGGCCCCCTACGAGCAGTACTTC. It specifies CASSQVREAPYEQYF.

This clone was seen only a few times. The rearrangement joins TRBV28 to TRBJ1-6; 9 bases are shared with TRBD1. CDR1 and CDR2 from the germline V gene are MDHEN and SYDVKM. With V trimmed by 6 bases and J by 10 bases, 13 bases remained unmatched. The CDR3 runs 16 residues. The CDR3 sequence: CASRPTDRGGGSPLHF. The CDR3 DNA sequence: TGTGCCAGCAGACCAACAGACAGGGGGGGAGGGTCACCCCTCCACTTT.

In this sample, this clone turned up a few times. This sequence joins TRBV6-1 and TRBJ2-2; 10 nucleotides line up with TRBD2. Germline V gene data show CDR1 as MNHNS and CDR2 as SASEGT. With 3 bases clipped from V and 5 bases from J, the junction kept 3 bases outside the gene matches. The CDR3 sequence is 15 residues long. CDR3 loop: CASSDGTSATGELFF. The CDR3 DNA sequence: TGTGCCAGCAGTGATGGGACTAGCGCAACCGGGGAGCTGTTTTTT.

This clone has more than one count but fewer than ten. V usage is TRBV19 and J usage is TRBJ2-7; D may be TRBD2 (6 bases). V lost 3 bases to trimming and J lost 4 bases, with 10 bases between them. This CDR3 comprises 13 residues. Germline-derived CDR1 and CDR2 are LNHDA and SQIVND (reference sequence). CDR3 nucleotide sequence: TGTGCCAGTAGTATCGGGACTCCTTACGAGCAGTACTTC. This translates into CASSIGTPYEQYF.

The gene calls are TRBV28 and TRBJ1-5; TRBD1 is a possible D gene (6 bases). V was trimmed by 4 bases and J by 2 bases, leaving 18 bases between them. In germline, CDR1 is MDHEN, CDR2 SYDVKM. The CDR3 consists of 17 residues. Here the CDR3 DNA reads TGTGCCAGCAGTTCCTTGGGGGGGCGATTGGGCAATCAGCCCCAGCATTTT. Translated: CASSSLGGRLGNQPQHF.

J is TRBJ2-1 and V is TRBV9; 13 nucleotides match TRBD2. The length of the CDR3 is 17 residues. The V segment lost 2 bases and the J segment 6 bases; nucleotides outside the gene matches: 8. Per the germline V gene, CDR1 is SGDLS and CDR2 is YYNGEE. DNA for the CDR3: TGTGCCAGCAGCGTCAGCTGGGGACTAGCGGGGCCCAATGAGCAGTTCTTC. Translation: CASSVSWGLAGPNEQFF.

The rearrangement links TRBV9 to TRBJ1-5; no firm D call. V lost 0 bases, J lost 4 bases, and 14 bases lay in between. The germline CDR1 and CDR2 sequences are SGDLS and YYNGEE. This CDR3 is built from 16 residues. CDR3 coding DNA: TGTGCCAGCAGCGTAGGCGGGGATTGGAGGAATCAGCCCCAGCATTTT. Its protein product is CASSVGGDWRNQPQHF.

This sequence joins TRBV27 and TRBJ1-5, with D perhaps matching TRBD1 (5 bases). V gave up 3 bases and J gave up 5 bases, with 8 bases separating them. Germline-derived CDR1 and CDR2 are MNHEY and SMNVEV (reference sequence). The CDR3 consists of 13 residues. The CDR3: CASSLGRHQPQHF. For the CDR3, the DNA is TGTGCCAGCAGTTTGGGGCGACATCAGCCCCAGCATTTT.

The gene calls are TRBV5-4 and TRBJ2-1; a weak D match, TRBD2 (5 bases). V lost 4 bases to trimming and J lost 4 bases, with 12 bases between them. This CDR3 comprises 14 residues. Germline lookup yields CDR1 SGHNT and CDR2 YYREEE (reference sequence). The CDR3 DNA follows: TGTGCCAGCAGCCTGAGGGCGGAATACAATGAGCAGTTCTTC. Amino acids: CASSLRAEYNEQFF.

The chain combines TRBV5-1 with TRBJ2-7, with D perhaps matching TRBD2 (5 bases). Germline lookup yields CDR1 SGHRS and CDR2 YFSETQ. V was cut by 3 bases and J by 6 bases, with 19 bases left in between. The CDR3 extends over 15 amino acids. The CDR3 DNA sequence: TGCGCCAGCAGCTCTGAGCTGGGCGCTCGGGGCGAGCAGTACTTC. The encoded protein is CASSSELGARGEQYF.

The chain's CDR3 is CASSTLPGQGGEQYF. Here the CDR3 DNA reads TGCGCCAGCAGCACCCTTCCGGGACAGGGAGGCGAGCAGTACTTC. The V and J genes are TRBV5-1 and TRBJ2-7; 9 bases fit TRBD1. This CDR3 has 15 residues. Germline-derived CDR1 and CDR2 are SGHRS and YFSETQ. Losses at the gene ends were 4 bases for V and 6 bases for J; bases not matched to a gene: 11.